The 6 T cell receptor beta chains reported below all come from one sample, sequenced in a study of regulatory T cells in long-lasting Graves disease. Described time point: persistent/refractory GD, antithyroid drugs over 5 years with positive TRAb. PBMC RNA was the source of the TCR library. Researchers made TCR beta libraries by using iRepertoire HTBI primers and running Arm-PCR on CDR3 regions. Each CDR3 protein is one row after TCRdb ran MiXCR on the multiplex PCR reads. The sample contains around 450,000 distinct CDR3 sequences, around a fifth of which appear only once. Sequencing was performed on peripheral blood mononuclear cells (PBMCs), taken when the disease was refractory, from a patient treated with antithyroid drugs. Receptors were obtained from a female donor with Graves disease.

The table lists this clonotype with many counts. The chain employs TRBV28 and TRBJ2-5; 10 bases are a match to TRBD2. CDR1 is MDHEN and CDR2 is SYDVKM in the germline V gene. Germline trimming cut 6 bases from V and 4 bases from J; bases unmatched to any gene: 8. This CDR3 has 15 residues. The CDR3 here is CASSPSGRALETQYF. The CDR3 region has the DNA TGTGCCAGCAGCCCCAGCGGGAGGGCCCTAGAGACCCAGTACTTC.

This clonotype came up a few times. This chain connects TRBV6-4 to TRBJ1-1; a possible D gene is TRBD1 (5 bases). The CDR3 has 12 residues. V dropped 4 bases and J dropped 7 bases, with 10 bases sitting between them. The germline V gene encodes CDR1 MRHNA and CDR2 SNTAGT. DNA for the CDR3: TGTGCCAGCAGTGCTACAGGTGGTGAAGCTTTCTTT. This gives the protein CASSATGGEAFF.

This clonotype was recorded at least ten times. This chain uses TRBV6-2 or TRBV6-3 with TRBJ2-2; 9 bases match TRBD1. The CDR3 spans 14 residues. The germline V gene has CDR1 MNHEY and CDR2 SVGEGT. V was pared by 6 bases and J by 6 bases, with 5 bases of the junction left unmatched. CDR3 DNA sequence: TGTGCCAGCAGATCCGGGACAGGGTCCGGGGAGCTGTTTTTT. It encodes CASRSGTGSGELFF.

This clonotype was counted ten times or more. This sequence joins TRBV6-1 and TRBJ1-5, with D tentatively TRBD1 (5 bases). V was pared by 2 bases and J by 2 bases, with 13 bases between. CDR1 is MNHNS and CDR2 is SASEGT in the germline V gene. The CDR3 runs to 16 residues. The CDR3 reads CASSEMPEGGNQPQHF. CDR3 DNA: TGTGCCAGCAGTGAAATGCCGGAAGGGGGCAATCAGCCCCAGCATTTT.

This clonotype was observed many times. V is TRBV28 and J is TRBJ1-1; no clear D gene. The germline V gene encodes CDR1 MDHEN and CDR2 SYDVKM. The CDR3 covers 11 residues. V dropped 5 bases and J dropped 6 bases, with 7 bases sitting between them. CDR3 amino acids: CASSQVAEAFF. CDR3 coding DNA: TGTGCCAGCAGTCAGGTCGCTGAAGCTTTCTTT.

This clonotype has a count of ten or more. As DNA, the CDR3 is TGTGCCAGCGGGGTTGGGGAGACCCAGTACTTC. Amino acid sequence: CASGVGETQYF. The gene calls are TRBV12-3 or TRBV12-4 and TRBJ2-5; D gene ambiguous. V dropped 8 bases and J dropped 5 bases, with 9 bases sitting between them. This CDR3 contains 11 residues.